The 9 T cell receptor beta chains presented below share a single source sample, sequenced in a study of shared clonotypes between healthy human individuals. Sequencing was performed with immunoSEQ multiplex PCR; in TCRdb, only in-frame clones are kept and a portion is missing. This table has approximately 1.5 million clones, approximately 98.5% appearing once. The source material was naive CD4+ T cells sorted from blood. Subset here: CD45RA+ positively selected. These receptors came from a man aged 25-40 years in good health.

This clone showed up just a few times. The chain carries TRBV10-1 and TRBJ2-1; TRBD2 is a possible D gene (6 bases). Germline V gives CDR1 WNHNN, CDR2 SYGVQD (reference sequence). Trimming took 3 bases from V and 0 from J, leaving 6 bases between them. The CDR3 totals 14 residues. CDR3 amino acids: CASSDGSSYNEQFF. The CDR3 DNA follows: TGCGCCAGCAGTGACGGGAGCTCCTACAATGAGCAGTTCTTC.

The CDR3 here is CATGLVKGAGANVLTF. Here the CDR3 DNA reads TGTGCCACCGGCCTAGTTAAAGGTGCTGGGGCCAACGTCCTGACTTTC. V usage is TRBV15 and J usage is TRBJ2-6; no firm D call. Germline CDR1 LNHNV, CDR2 YYDKDF (reference sequence). This CDR3 region has 16 residues. V was shortened by 8 bases and J by 2 bases, with 16 bases between the two germline ends.

Note on this clone: Different DNA sequences within this sample yield the same CDR3. The V and J genes are TRBV28 and TRBJ2-7, with 10 bases identical to TRBD2. Germline CDR1 reads MDHEN; CDR2 reads SYDVKM. The CDR3 has 12 amino acids. Trimming took 7 bases from V and 4 from J; bases not matched to a gene: 1. The chain's CDR3 is CASTSGRYEQYF. CDR3 DNA sequence: TGTGCCAGCACTAGCGGGAGATACGAGCAGTACTTC.

This chain joins TRBV2 and TRBJ1-4; D is ambiguous. The CDR3 contains 14 residues. Germline V gene sequence: CDR1 SNHLY, CDR2 FYNNEI. The V end lost 9 bases, the J end lost 3 bases, and 14 bases lay between the germline ends. This CDR3 reads CASCGNSANEKLFF. CDR3 nucleotides: TGTGCCAGTTGTGGGAATAGTGCTAATGAAAAACTGTTTTTT.

The gene calls are TRBV6-5 and TRBJ1-1; D may be TRBD1 (6 bases). The CDR3 runs 13 residues. V gave up 6 bases and J gave up 6 bases, with 14 bases separating them. The germline gives CDR1 MNHEY, CDR2 SVGAGI. Here the CDR3 DNA reads TGTGCCAGCAGACAGGGCTCAGTCTCTGAAGCTTTCTTT. It yields the protein CASRQGSVSEAFF.

The chain has TRBV11-2 and TRBJ2-1, with 14 positions matching TRBD2. Germline V lookup: CDR1 SGHAT, CDR2 FQNNGV. Trimming removed 5 bases from V and 9 bases from J; junction bases left unmatched: 9. The CDR3 has 16 residues. The CDR3 DNA follows: TGTGCCAGCAGCCCCCACGGACTAGCGGGGGGAGGTGAGCAGTTCTTC. It specifies CASSPHGLAGGGEQFF.

Comment on this clone: An end of the junction differs from the germline gene, which may be a read error. This chain links TRBV18 with TRBJ2-7, with D hard to call. The CDR3 is 12 residues long. CDR1 is KGHSH and CDR2 is LQKENI in the germline V gene. The CDR3: CASSPSIYERYF. For the CDR3, the DNA is TGTGCCAGCTCACCTTCAATCTACGAGCGGTACTTC.

CDR3: CASSSTGTSGIKYF. The CDR3 DNA reads as TGTGCCAGCAGTTCCACCGGGACTAGCGGGATAAAGTACTTC. The rearrangement links TRBV28 to TRBJ2-7; 13 bases fit TRBD2. V shed 4 bases and J 11 bases; nucleotides not matched to a gene: 8. The CDR3 length is 14 residues. Germline values: CDR1 MDHEN, CDR2 SYDVKM.

This chain joins TRBV5-1 and TRBJ2-1, with 7 bases fitting TRBD2. The CDR3 covers 15 residues. From germline, CDR1 is SGHRS and CDR2 YFSETQ. J gave up 6 bases and V 0 bases, and 6 bases lay outside the gene matches. The DNA for the CDR3 is TGCGCCAGCAGCTTGGGACTAGCAGACTTCAATGAGCAGTTCTTC. It yields the protein CASSLGLADFNEQFF.